Detailed here is one TCR beta chain. Its specificity is unknown. This sample is drawn from a study of radiotherapy plus CTLA-4 blockade in lung cancer. The overall study: Among enrolled patients, approximately 18% responded and 31% achieved disease control.

Method: immunoSEQ multiplex PCR; TCRdb's copy keeps in-frame clones and lacks some. The sample includes more than 40,000 clones, 75% to 90% of them seen just once. Each patient with chemo-refractory metastatic non-small-cell lung cancer was treated with focal radiation plus CTLA-4 blockade using ipilimumab. Findings and caveats of the study: According to reports, early shifts in blood T cell clones, alongside interferon-beta, forecast response most accurately. In blood, tumor-derived TCR clones expanded after radiotherapy plus ipilimumab.

The germline V gene has CDR1 LGHNA and CDR2 YSLEER. The CDR3 contains 16 residues. The V gene end was trimmed by 4 bases and the J gene end by 0 bases; junction bases not matched to a gene: 2. This TCR was recovered from a human donor with non-small cell lung cancer who had stable disease on radiotherapy plus ipilimumab. The chain links TRBV4-3 to TRBJ2-3, with TRBD2 identical over 12 bases. The specimen was peripheral blood, collected from a patient treated with radiotherapy plus ipilimumab. CDR3 nucleotide sequence: TGCGCCAGCAGCCGCGGGACTAGCGGGAGCACAGATACGCAGTATTTT. This translates into CASSRGTSGSTDTQYF.